This T cell receptor beta chain was observed in a study of T cell changes during pregnancy in multiple sclerosis. Germline-derived CDR1 and CDR2 are MNHEY and SMNVEV (reference sequence). Trimming removed 5 bases from V and 5 bases from J; junction bases left unmatched: 4. This CDR3 has 14 amino acids. Generated by immunoSEQ multiplex PCR, the TCRdb table keeps only in-frame clones and is missing some. The sample lists 50,000 to 80,000 clones; roughly 92% were seen once. The chain employs TRBV27 and TRBJ2-3; 10 bases agree with TRBD2. Material: peripheral blood, obtained in the second trimester of pregnancy. The receptor was derived from a female donor with multiple sclerosis, enrolled in a pregnancy study. In DNA, the CDR3 is TGTGCCAGCAGTACTAGCGGGACCCGAGATACGCAGTATTTT. Its translation: CASSTSGTRDTQYF.